Presented here are 31 T cell receptor beta chains from one specimen sequenced in a study of CD8 T cells in Susac syndrome. Random hexamers were used to reverse transcribe the RNA input (about 0.5 to 1 ug). TCRdb redid the calling of the immunoSEQ multiplex PCR reads with MiXCR, one entry per CDR3 protein. The profile shows about 240,000 distinct CDR3 sequences, 90% to 96% of them singletons. The specimen was CD4+ T cells from PBMCs. The receptor set was obtained from a human donor with Susac syndrome.

The CDR3: CASSWAGEETQYF. The CDR3 DNA follows: TGTGCCAGCAGTTGGGCGGGAGAAGAGACCCAGTACTTC. The J gene is TRBJ2-5, the V gene TRBV28; 7 bases align to TRBD2. Germline V lookup: CDR1 MDHEN, CDR2 SYDVKM. The CDR3 length is 13 residues. V dropped 4 bases and J dropped 3; count of bases not matched to a gene: 2.

This chain links TRBV7-9 with TRBJ2-3, with TRBD2 identical over 7 bases. CDR3 length: 18 residues. The germline V gene has CDR1 SEHNR and CDR2 FQNEAQ (reference sequence). The J segment lost 3 bases and the V segment lost 5 bases, leaving 17 bases of the junction unmatched. CDR3 sequence reads: CASSPGSTSWEETDTQYF. The CDR3 nucleotides are TGTGCCAGCAGCCCCGGGTCGACTAGCTGGGAGGAGACAGATACGCAGTATTTT.

V gene TRBV18 combines with J gene TRBJ1-1; D gene uncertain. The CDR3 runs 12 residues. V lost 6 bases and J 10 bases, leaving 15 bases between the germline ends. Germline CDR1 is KGHSH and CDR2 is LQKENI. CDR3 coding DNA: TGTGCCAGCTCCCCCGTAGAGGAAGGAGCTTTCTTT. Its protein product is CASSPVEEGAFF.

The chain combines TRBV18 with TRBJ2-7; 8 bases fit TRBD2. V shed 4 bases and J 6 bases; nucleotides not matched to a gene: 5. The CDR3 runs to 13 residues. The germline gives CDR1 KGHSH, CDR2 LQKENI. CDR3 bases: TGTGCCAGCTCACTAACCGGGACTAGCGAGCAGTACTTC. It codes for CASSLTGTSEQYF. The full variable domain, its missing parts supplied by reference TRBV18 and TRBJ2-7, is NAGVMQNPRHLVRRRGQEARLRCSPMKGHSHVYWYRQLPEEGLKFMVYLQKENIIDESGMPKERFSAEFPKEGPSILRIQQVVRGDSAAYFCASSLTGTSEQYFGPGTRLTVT.

The chain links TRBV24-1 to TRBJ2-5, with 8 nucleotides matching TRBD1. The germline V gene has CDR1 KGHDR and CDR2 SFDVKD. The junction had 11 bases not matched to a gene; V was cut back by 4 bases and J by 5 bases. The CDR3 consists of 16 residues. In DNA, the CDR3 is TGTGCCACCAGTGACTCCGGACAGGGCGGTCCGGAGACCCAGTACTTC. Residues: CATSDSGQGGPETQYF.

The CDR3 DNA reads TGTGCCAGCAGTTCAAATCGAGATGCATGGCAGTACTTC. Translation gives CASSSNRDAWQYF. V gene TRBV27 combines with J gene TRBJ2-7; D remains ambiguous. The CDR3 is made up of 13 amino acids. Trimming removed 4 bases from V and 9 bases from J, with 16 bases in between. Germline CDR1 and CDR2: MNHEY and SMNVEV (reference sequence).

This rearrangement joins TRBV19 to TRBJ1-1, with 7 positions matching TRBD1. Germline lookup yields CDR1 LNHDA and CDR2 SQIVND (reference sequence). CDR3 length: 17 amino acids. With V trimmed by 2 bases and J by 0 bases, 9 bases remained unmatched. The CDR3 sequence is CASSITGTAGMNTEAFF. The CDR3 nucleotides are TGTGCCAGTAGTATAACCGGGACAGCGGGCATGAACACTGAAGCTTTCTTT.

This clonotype was counted a few times. The rearrangement uses TRBV6-5 and TRBJ2-6; 7 bases map to TRBD1. The ends lost 5 bases at V and 2 bases at J; junction bases unmatched: 3. The V gene's germline CDR1 is MNHEY and CDR2 SVGAGI. The CDR3 extends over 15 amino acids. DNA for the CDR3: TGTGCCAGCAGTCCTGGGACAGCTGGGGCCAACGTCCTGACTTTC. Translated: CASSPGTAGANVLTF.

Concerning this clonotype: Compared with germline, one end of the junction differs, possibly owing to a read error. The chain is built from TRBV6-5 and TRBJ1-1; D gene ambiguous. Germline V CDR1 and CDR2: MNHEY, SVGAGI. This CDR3 region has 15 residues. The chain's CDR3 is CASTPLGNPNAEAFF. The CDR3 DNA reads TGTGCCAGCACCCCCCTCGGGAACCCGAACGCTGAAGCTTTCTTT.

The chain joins TRBV20-1 to TRBJ1-1; 8 bases align to TRBD1. The CDR3 is made up of 13 amino acids. Per the germline V gene, CDR1 is DFQATT and CDR2 is SNEGSKA (reference sequence). V gave up 7 bases and J gave up 3 bases; unmatched junction bases: 7. The CDR3: CSGGTGVYTEAFF. The CDR3 DNA sequence: TGCAGTGGGGGGACAGGAGTTTACACTGAAGCTTTCTTT.

This chain connects TRBV6-6 to TRBJ1-1, with D possibly TRBD1 on 6 matching bases. The CDR3 runs 16 residues. Germline V gene sequence: CDR1 MNHNY, CDR2 SVGAGI (reference sequence). Trimming shortened V by 5 bases and J by 2 bases, and 18 bases separated the two germline ends. The CDR3 sequence is CASSQSGGQSNTEAFF. For the CDR3, the DNA is TGTGCCAGCAGTCAATCCGGAGGACAGAGTAACACTGAAGCTTTCTTT.

The chain uses TRBV5-1 and TRBJ1-1; D remains unclear. V gave up 0 bases and J gave up 5 bases, with 11 bases separating them. CDR3 length: 14 amino acids. Germline V lookup: CDR1 SGHRS, CDR2 YFSETQ. Here the CDR3 reads CASSLEDLETEAFF. The CDR3 nucleotides read TGCGCCAGCAGCTTGGAGGACCTAGAGACTGAAGCTTTCTTT.

Only a few counts were recorded for this clonotype. The rearrangement joins TRBV20-1 to TRBJ2-7, with 10 nucleotides matching TRBD1. This CDR3 comprises 12 residues. Germline V gives CDR1 DFQATT, CDR2 SNEGSKA (reference sequence). The ends lost 6 bases at V and 3 bases at J; junction bases unmatched: 2. The CDR3 region is CSAGDRGYEQYF. The CDR3 nucleotides read TGCAGTGCCGGGGACAGGGGCTACGAGCAGTACTTC.

This chain links TRBV20-1 with TRBJ1-5; perhaps TRBD1 as D (5 bases). CDR3 length equals 13 residues. Germline V gene data show CDR1 as DFQATT and CDR2 as SNEGSKA (reference sequence). V was shortened by 2 bases and J by 10 bases, with 15 bases between the two germline ends. This CDR3 reads CSARSQGLEPQHF. The CDR3, as DNA: TGCAGTGCTAGAAGCCAGGGCCTTGAACCCCAGCATTTT.

The CDR3, as DNA: TGTGCCAGCAGCCCCCGATTAGCCGGCGATACGCAGTATTTT. Translating gives CASSPRLAGDTQYF. This chain joins TRBV4-2 and TRBJ2-3; D unclear. CDR1 and CDR2 from the germline V gene are LGHNA and YNFKEQ. The V end was cut by 4 bases, the J end by 6 bases, with 14 bases between. The CDR3 covers 14 residues.

The V call is TRBV6-5, the J call TRBJ1-5; the D gene is possibly TRBD1 (6 bases). CDR1 is MNHEY, CDR2 SVGAGI, per germline. V was clipped by 6 bases and J by 7 bases, with 16 bases between them. The CDR3 length is 14 residues. The DNA for the CDR3 is TGTGCCAGCAGCCCGGCGGGGGCGAGACAGCCCCAGCATTTT. This sequence encodes CASSPAGARQPQHF.

The CDR3 DNA reads TGTGCCAGCAGTTACTCGAAGTCAGCCTTGAAAATACTGTTTTTT. Residues: CASSYSKSALKILFF. V and J are TRBV6-5 and TRBJ1-4; D uncertain. The CDR3 is 15 residues long. CDR1 and CDR2 from the germline V gene are MNHEY and SVGAGI. Between the trimmed V and J ends, which lost 0 bases and 13 bases, there was a span of 18 bases.

This chain uses TRBV3-1 with TRBJ1-2; no firm D call. CDR3 length equals 14 residues. V was clipped by 0 bases and J by 6 bases, with 11 bases between them. The germline V gene encodes CDR1 LGHDT and CDR2 YNNKEL (reference sequence). CDR3 region: CASSQEYLRNGYTF. The CDR3 DNA follows: TGTGCCAGCAGCCAAGAATATTTGCGCAATGGCTACACCTTC.

The CDR3 spells CASSDLGQFGNQPQHF. The DNA for the CDR3 is TGTGCCAGCAGTGATCTAGGGCAGTTTGGAAATCAGCCCCAGCATTTT. The V and J genes are TRBV2 and TRBJ1-5; D remains ambiguous. The CDR3 has 16 amino acids. CDR1 and CDR2 from the germline V gene are SNHLY and FYNNEI. With 3 bases removed from V and 4 bases from J, the gap between germline ends came to 16 bases. Using reference TRBV2 and TRBJ1-5 for the parts outside the CDR3, the full variable domain is EPEVTQTPSHQVTQMGQEVILRCVPISNHLYFYWYRQILGQKVEFLVSFYNNEISEKSEIFDDQFSVERPDGSNFTLKIRSTKLEDSAMYFCASSDLGQFGNQPQHFGDGTRLSIL.

J is TRBJ2-2 and V is TRBV5-1; 9 positions match TRBD1. CDR3 length: 17 residues. Germline-derived CDR1 and CDR2 are SGHRS and YFSETQ. With 2 bases clipped from V and 3 bases from J, the junction kept 8 bases outside the gene matches. The CDR3 sequence is CASSFPKDRGYTGELFF. The DNA for the CDR3 is TGCGCCAGCAGCTTCCCGAAGGACAGGGGATACACCGGGGAGCTGTTTTTT.

This sequence joins TRBV23-1 and TRBJ1-2, with no clear D. TRBV23-1 is treated as an ORF (open reading frame) with a function not yet certain. Trimming took 0 bases from V and 5 from J, leaving 25 bases between them. This CDR3 is built from 19 residues. In DNA, the CDR3 is TGCGCCAGCAGTCAATCTATGGAAATTCCGCGCCCCTCGGGATATGGCTACACCTTC. Protein product: CASSQSMEIPRPSGYGYTF.

The genes are TRBV7-2 and TRBJ1-5; no firm D call. This CDR3 contains 14 residues. V was clipped by 1 base and J by 9 bases, with 13 bases between them. The germline gives CDR1 SGHTA, CDR2 FQGNSA. CDR3 protein: CASSLEWEWGPQHF. CDR3 coding DNA: TGTGCCAGCAGCTTAGAGTGGGAATGGGGGCCCCAGCATTTT.

The rearrangement uses TRBV4-1 and TRBJ1-5; no definite D call. Trimming shortened V by 0 bases and J by 0 bases, and 6 bases separated the two germline ends. Germline CDR1 reads MGHRA; CDR2 reads YSYEKL. The CDR3 contains 15 residues. CDR3 bases: TGCGCCAGCAGCCAAGATCAGAATAGCAATCAGCCCCAGCATTTT. Amino acid sequence: CASSQDQNSNQPQHF.

The chain combines TRBV20-1 with TRBJ1-2, with a weak D call TRBD1 (5 bases). This CDR3 spans 10 amino acids. Germline lookup yields CDR1 DFQATT and CDR2 SNEGSKA (reference sequence). The CDR3 DNA reads TGCAGGCTTTGGGGGTATGGCTACACCTTC. This codes for CRLWGYGYTF.

This chain joins TRBV3-1 and TRBJ2-1; D is unclear. Trimming removed 3 bases from V and 7 bases from J, with 13 bases in between. The CDR3 extends over 14 amino acids. CDR1 LGHDT and CDR2 YNNKEL come from the germline V gene (reference sequence). CDR3 nucleotides: TGTGCCAGCAGCCAGTCCCTCGCTTCAAATGAGCAGTTCTTC. Its translation is CASSQSLASNEQFF.

The chain joins TRBV11-2 to TRBJ1-1; no clear D. The length of the CDR3 is 11 residues. V was trimmed by 4 bases and J by 3 bases, leaving 3 bases between them. CDR1 and CDR2 from the germline V gene are SGHAT and FQNNGV. In nucleotides, the CDR3 is TGTGCCAGCAGCTCCCACACTGAAGCTTTCTTT. Encoded protein: CASSSHTEAFF.

The chain carries TRBV29-1 and TRBJ1-2; D ambiguous. Between the trimmed V and J ends, which lost 2 bases and 1 base, there was a span of 5 bases. Per germline, CDR1 SQVTM and CDR2 ANQGSEA. The CDR3 runs to 12 residues. The CDR3 sequence: CSVEYNNYGYTF. The CDR3 DNA reads as TGCAGCGTTGAATACAATAACTATGGCTACACCTTC.

The rearrangement uses TRBV20-1 and TRBJ2-5; D might be TRBD2 (6 bases). Trimming removed 5 bases from V and 0 bases from J, with 16 bases in between. The CDR3 is made up of 15 amino acids. Germline lookup yields CDR1 DFQATT and CDR2 SNEGSKA (reference sequence). The chain's CDR3 is CSAWAGTAYQETQYF. For the CDR3, the DNA is TGCAGTGCTTGGGCGGGGACCGCGTACCAAGAGACCCAGTACTTC.

This sequence joins TRBV20-1 and TRBJ2-7, with TRBD2 matching 8 bases. In germline, CDR1 is DFQATT, CDR2 SNEGSKA (reference sequence). Trimming removed 0 bases from V and 5 bases from J; junction bases left unmatched: 9. CDR3 length equals 15 residues. The CDR3 DNA follows: TGCAGTGCTAGAGATGGGACCGGGGGGGTCCACGAGCAGTACTTC. This gives the protein CSARDGTGGVHEQYF.

This chain links TRBV6-5 with TRBJ2-4; 7 nucleotides match TRBD1. The germline V gene encodes CDR1 MNHEY and CDR2 SVGAGI. V shed 4 bases, J shed 2 bases, and the junction held 8 bases outside the gene matches. This CDR3 has 16 residues. CDR3: CASSLRGGASKNIQYF. In DNA, the CDR3 is TGTGCCAGCAGTTTAAGAGGGGGCGCGTCCAAAAACATTCAGTACTTC.

As for this clonotype: Mismatch with germline at one junction end may stem from a read error. The chain couples TRBV30 to TRBJ1-1; D remains unclear. The CDR3 loop spans 13 amino acids. From germline, CDR1 is GTSNPN and CDR2 SVGIG (reference sequence). CDR3 DNA: TGTGCCAGGAGGGCTCAGGCGAACACTGAAGCTTTCTTT. Translated, it gives CARRAQANTEAFF.